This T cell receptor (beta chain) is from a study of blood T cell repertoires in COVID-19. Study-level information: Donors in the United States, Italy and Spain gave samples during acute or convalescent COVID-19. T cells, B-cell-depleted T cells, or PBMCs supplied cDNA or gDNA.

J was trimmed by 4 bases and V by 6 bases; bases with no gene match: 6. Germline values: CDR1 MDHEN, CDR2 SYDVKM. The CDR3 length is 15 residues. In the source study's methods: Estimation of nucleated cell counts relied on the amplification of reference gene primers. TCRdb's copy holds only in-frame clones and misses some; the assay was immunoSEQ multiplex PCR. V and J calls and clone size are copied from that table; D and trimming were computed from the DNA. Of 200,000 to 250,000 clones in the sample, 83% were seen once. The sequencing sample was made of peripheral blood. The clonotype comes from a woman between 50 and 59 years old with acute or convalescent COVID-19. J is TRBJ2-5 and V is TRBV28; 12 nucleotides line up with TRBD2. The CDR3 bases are TGTGCCAGCAGCCAACCACTAGCGGGGGGAGAGACCCAGTACTTC. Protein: CASSQPLAGGETQYF.